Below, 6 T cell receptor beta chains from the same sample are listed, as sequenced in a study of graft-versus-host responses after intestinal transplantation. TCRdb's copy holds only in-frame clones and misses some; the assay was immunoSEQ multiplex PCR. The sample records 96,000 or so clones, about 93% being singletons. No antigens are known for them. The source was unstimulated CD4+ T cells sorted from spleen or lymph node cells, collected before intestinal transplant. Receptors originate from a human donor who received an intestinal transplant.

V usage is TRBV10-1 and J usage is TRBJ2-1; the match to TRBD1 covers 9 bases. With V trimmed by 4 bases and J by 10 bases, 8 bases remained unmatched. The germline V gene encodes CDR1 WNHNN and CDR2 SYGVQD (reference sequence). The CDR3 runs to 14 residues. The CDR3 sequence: CASSAGTGMREQFF. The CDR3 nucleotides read TGCGCCAGCAGTGCCGGGACAGGGATGAGGGAGCAGTTCTTC.

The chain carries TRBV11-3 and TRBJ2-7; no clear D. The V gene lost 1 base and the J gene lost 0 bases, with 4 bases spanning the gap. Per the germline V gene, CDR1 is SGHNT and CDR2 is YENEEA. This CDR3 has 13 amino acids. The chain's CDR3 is CASSLAVSYEQYF. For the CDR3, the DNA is TGTGCCAGCAGCTTAGCTGTCTCCTACGAGCAGTACTTC.

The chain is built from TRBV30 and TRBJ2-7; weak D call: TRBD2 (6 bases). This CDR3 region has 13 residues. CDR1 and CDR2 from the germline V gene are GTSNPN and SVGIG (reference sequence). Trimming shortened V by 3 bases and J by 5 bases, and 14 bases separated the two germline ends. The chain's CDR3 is CAWSRGLGDEQYF. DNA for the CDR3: TGTGCCTGGAGCCGGGGACTTGGGGACGAGCAGTACTTC.

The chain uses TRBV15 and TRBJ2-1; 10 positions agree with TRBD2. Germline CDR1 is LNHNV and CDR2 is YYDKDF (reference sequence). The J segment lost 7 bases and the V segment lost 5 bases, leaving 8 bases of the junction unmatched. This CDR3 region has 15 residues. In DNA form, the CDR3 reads TGTGCCACCAGCTTGGTTAGCGGGAGGTGGAATGAGCAGTTCTTC. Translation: CATSLVSGRWNEQFF.

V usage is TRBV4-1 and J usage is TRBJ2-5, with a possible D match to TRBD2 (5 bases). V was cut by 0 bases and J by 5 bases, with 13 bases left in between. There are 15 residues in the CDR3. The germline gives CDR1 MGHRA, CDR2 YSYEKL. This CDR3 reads CASSQDGSVSETQYF. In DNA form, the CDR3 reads TGCGCCAGCAGCCAAGATGGGAGTGTTTCGGAGACCCAGTACTTC.

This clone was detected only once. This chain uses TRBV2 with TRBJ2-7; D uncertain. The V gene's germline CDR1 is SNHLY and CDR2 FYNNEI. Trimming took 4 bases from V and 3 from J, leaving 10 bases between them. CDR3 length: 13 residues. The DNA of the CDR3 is TGTGCCAGCAGTGGCAGGAAAAGCTACGAGCAGTACTTC. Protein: CASSGRKSYEQYF. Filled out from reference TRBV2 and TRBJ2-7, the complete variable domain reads EPEVTQTPSHQVTQMGQEVILRCVPISNHLYFYWYRQILGQKVEFLVSFYNNEISEKSEIFDDQFSVERPDGSNFTLKIRSTKLEDSAMYFCASSGRKSYEQYFGPGTRLTVT.